A single T cell receptor (beta chain) is shown here with its context. Germline CDR1 MDHEN, CDR2 SYDVKM. The CDR3 sequence is 14 residues long. Trimming left V 7 bases short and J 6 bases short, with 16 bases between. The protocol was immunoSEQ multiplex PCR, while the TCRdb copy is restricted to in-frame clones and leaves out a portion. In the table there are about 600,000 clones, almost 97% of which are singletons. This record comes from a study of shared clonotypes between healthy human individuals. Sequencing used naive CD4+ T cells sorted from blood. Subset denoted: CD45RA+ positively selected. This clonotype was sampled from a woman aged 30 to 39 in good health. The V gene is TRBV28, the J gene TRBJ1-5, with D unclear. The CDR3 DNA sequence: TGTGCCAGCACCCTTCCGGGGTTGGGTCAGCCCCAGCATTTT. Translation: CASTLPGLGQPQHF. The full variable domain, with the rest looked up from reference TRBV28 and TRBJ1-5, is DVKVTQSSRYLVKRTGEKVFLECVQDMDHENMFWYRQDPGLGLRLIYFSYDVKMKEKGDIPEGYSVSREKKERFSLILESASTNQTSMYLCASTLPGLGQPQHFGDGTRLSIL.